This T cell receptor (beta chain) was obtained from a study of OX40 agonist ivuxolimab in advanced cancers. Study information: From roughly 20 to 85 years was the age range, with a mean of around 56 years, and about 83% were male.

Profiled with immunoSEQ multiplex PCR; TCRdb holds only in-frame clones, not every one. The sample has 65,000 to 70,000 clones, over 80% seen once. General study results and limits: On average, a greater number of expanded clones characterised CD8+ T cells relative to CD4+.

The V and J ends lost 4 bases and 4 bases respectively, with 9 bases between them. The CDR3 is 12 amino acids. Germline values: CDR1 GTSNPN, CDR2 SVGIG (reference sequence). On this clone: No antigen is known for it.

This sequence joins TRBV30 and TRBJ2-3; D is undetermined. The receptor's source is an adult with an advanced solid tumor such as melanoma, head and neck, liver or kidney cancer. Sequencing used CD4+ or CD8+ T cells sorted from blood, obtained in a trial of the OX40 agonist ivuxolimab. The CDR3: CAWTPQADTQYF. The CDR3 nucleotides are TGTGCCTGGACCCCCCAAGCAGATACGCAGTATTTT.